This T cell receptor beta chain emerged from a study of early T cells in non-severe SARS-CoV-2 infection. Overall study: Investigators sequenced bulk RNA drawn from unsorted whole blood, and chains remained unpaired. Study conclusions and caveats: Reliance on VDJdb matching favored anti-spike CD8 responses; private and CD4 specificities were missed.

This clonotype showed up many times. The antigen is not known. Germline-derived CDR1 and CDR2 are SGHTA and FQGNSA. The CDR3 is made up of 16 amino acids. J gave up 4 bases and V 7 bases, and 11 bases lay outside the gene matches. Each single cDNA molecule received a unique molecular identifier. TCRdb itself ran the 5' RACE reads through MiXCR, one entry per CDR3 protein. There are about 71,000 distinct CDR3 sequences in the sample; around 11% occur only once, and around 2.9% lies in the top ten. The rearrangement links TRBV7-2 to TRBJ2-2; 8 nucleotides align to TRBD1. This receptor was obtained from an adult who was a healthcare worker with PCR-confirmed SARS-CoV-2 infection or an uninfected control (not recorded which). The material was whole blood, obtained at baseline. The CDR3: CASTERGTGATGELFF. CDR3 nucleotides: TGTGCCAGCACCGAGAGGGGGACAGGTGCCACCGGGGAGCTGTTTTTT.